These T cell receptor beta chains were read from a single sample in a study of graft-versus-host responses after intestinal transplantation. For these receptors, no antigen is known. Assay used: immunoSEQ multiplex PCR; TCRdb lists only in-frame clones, some missing. The profile shows about 100,000 clones, less than 90% of them singletons. The sequencing used unstimulated CD4+ T cells sorted from spleen or lymph node cells, collected before transplant. All receptors come from a human donor who was the organ donor for an intestinal transplant. Each CDR3 is given with its conserved first and last residue. D genes are given only for firm matches. Clone size appears in some rows only: once, few, many, or a class for an expanded clone.

length	V	J	D	size	DNA	CDR3
16	TRBV28	TRBJ2-7	NA	once	TGTGCCAGCAGTTTATTGGACGGGAGCGTCACCTACGAGCAGTACTTC	CASSLLDGSVTYEQYF
14	TRBV18	TRBJ1-5	NA	NA	TGTGCCAGCTCACCATTATCCGGGTCGGGGCCCCAGCATTTT	CASSPLSGSGPQHF
14	TRBV28	TRBJ1-4	TRBD1	NA	TGTGCCAGCAGGCCACAGGGGGCAAGTGAAAAACTGTTTTTT	CASRPQGASEKLFF
13	TRBV6-4	TRBJ2-3	NA	NA	TGTGCCAGCAGTGACCGGGGCACAGATACGCAGTATTTT	CASSDRGTDTQYF
10	TRBV29-1	TRBJ2-7	TRBD1	NA	TGCAGCGTTGGGGACAGGGTAAAGTACTTC	CSVGDRVKYF
13	TRBV14	TRBJ2-2	NA	NA	TGTGCCAGCAGTCAACAGGGAACCGGGGAGCTGTTTTTT	CASSQQGTGELFF
17	TRBV18	TRBJ2-2	TRBD2	NA	TGTGCCAGCTCATCACGCAGCAGCGGGGGGAACACCGGGGAGCTGTTTTTT	CASSSRSSGGNTGELFF
12	TRBV30	TRBJ2-7	TRBD1	NA	TGTGCCTGGGGACAGGGGCAGGACGAGCAGTACTTC	CAWGQGQDEQYF
17	TRBV9	TRBJ2-7	TRBD2	NA	TGTGCCAGCAGCTCCACCGGGGGGGCTCCTGAGGGCTACGAGCAGTACTTC	CASSSTGGAPEGYEQYF
13	TRBV6-5	TRBJ2-7	NA	NA	TGTGCCAGCAGTGATGGTGGGGCCTACGAGCAGTACTTC	CASSDGGAYEQYF
15	TRBV27	TRBJ2-7	NA	NA	TGTGCCAGCAGTTTAAAAGCGGGCCCCATTTACGAGCAGTACTTC	CASSLKAGPIYEQYF
16	TRBV9	TRBJ2-7	TRBD1	NA	TGTGCCAGCAGCGTAACCCCCGGGACAGGGAGGTACGAGCAGTACTTC	CASSVTPGTGRYEQYF
14	TRBV11-2	TRBJ2-7	NA	NA	TGTGCCAGCAGCTTATTGACAGGTTCCTACGAGCAGTACTTC	CASSLLTGSYEQYF
16	TRBV30	TRBJ1-1	NA	NA	TGTGCCTGGGGGTCCCGGCGGGTAGGGAAGAACACTGAAGCTTTCTTT	CAWGSRRVGKNTEAFF
15	TRBV5-6	TRBJ2-7	NA	once	TGTGCCAGCAGCCAGGACAGCGGAGGACCTTACGAGCAGTACTTC	CASSQDSGGPYEQYF
12	TRBV13	TRBJ2-3	NA	NA	TGTGCCAGCAGCTCACAGGGTTATACGCAGTATTTT	CASSSQGYTQYF
13	TRBV10-1	TRBJ1-5	NA	NA	TGCGCCAGCAGTGAGTCCGGCAATCAGCCCCAGCATTTT	CASSESGNQPQHF
13	TRBV28	TRBJ1-1	NA	NA	TGTGCCAGCAGTTCCGCGGGTGGTACCGAAGCTTTCTTT	CASSSAGGTEAFF
16	TRBV10-3	TRBJ1-5	TRBD1	once	TGTGCCATCAGTGGAGGGGGCGGGTCGGGCAATCAGCCCCAGCATTTT	CAISGGGGSGNQPQHF
15	TRBV9	TRBJ2-1	NA	NA	TGTGCCAGCAGCGTAATAGCGCCTGGCGACAATGAGCAGTTCTTC	CASSVIAPGDNEQFF
15	TRBV6-6	TRBJ1-2	TRBD1	NA	TGTGCCGGCCATTCAACGGACAGGGAGAACTATGGCTACACCTTC	CAGHSTDRENYGYTF
15	TRBV7-9	TRBJ1-2	NA	NA	TGTGCCAGCCAGCGGTGGGGAGCCAAGGACTATGGCTACACCTTC	CASQRWGAKDYGYTF
17	TRBV28	TRBJ1-2	TRBD1	NA	TGTGCCAGCGCTGCCACGGGACAGGGGATGATGGGCTATGGCTACACCTTC	CASAATGQGMMGYGYTF
16	TRBV5-1	TRBJ1-2	NA	NA	TGCGCCAGCAGCTTGGGTCAGACCTACCCTTACTATGGCTACACCTTC	CASSLGQTYPYYGYTF
14	TRBV6-6	TRBJ1-4	TRBD1	NA	TGTGCCAGCCGTAGGACAGGGGTAAATGAAAAACTGTTTTTT	CASRRTGVNEKLFF
16	TRBV10-2	TRBJ2-7	TRBD2	NA	TGCGCCAGCAGTGAGCTGCGGGCTAGCGGGCCCTACGAGCAGTACTTC	CASSELRASGPYEQYF
15	TRBV7-2	TRBJ1-3	NA	NA	TGTGCCAGCAGCACGCAAAAGGGGGGAGGAAACACCATATATTTT	CASSTQKGGGNTIYF
13	TRBV30	TRBJ2-3	NA	NA	TGTGCCTGGTCCCCAGGGTTGACAGATACGCAGTATTTT	CAWSPGLTDTQYF
13	TRBV6-1	TRBJ2-7	NA	NA	TGTGCCAGCAGTGATGTATTGACCTACGAGCAGTACTTC	CASSDVLTYEQYF
15	TRBV7-8	TRBJ2-5	TRBD2	NA	TGTGCCAGCAGGCCGATAGCGGGGACGCCGGCGACCCAGTACTTC	CASRPIAGTPATQYF
12	TRBV5-1	TRBJ2-2	NA	NA	TGCGCCAGCAGCTCCTACACCGGGGAGCTGTTTTTT	CASSSYTGELFF
14	TRBV4-2	TRBJ1-2	TRBD1	NA	TGTGCCAGCAGCCTACCCGACAGGGGTAAGGGCTACACCTTC	CASSLPDRGKGYTF
14	TRBV2	TRBJ2-7	TRBD1	NA	TGTGCCAGTGCGAAGAGGACAGGGATTTACGAGCAGTACTTC	CASAKRTGIYEQYF
15	TRBV19	TRBJ2-3	TRBD1	NA	TGTGCCAGTAGTCCGGACAGGGGCCTCACAGATACGCAGTATTTT	CASSPDRGLTDTQYF
13	TRBV4-1	TRBJ2-5	NA	NA	TGCGCCAGCAGCCACCCGTCAGCAGAGACCCAGTACTTC	CASSHPSAETQYF
12	TRBV5-6	TRBJ1-1	TRBD1	NA	TGTGCCAGCAGCTTGGGGACAGGGGAAGCTTTCTTT	CASSLGTGEAFF
14	TRBV27	TRBJ2-3	TRBD1	NA	TGTGCCAGCAGTATAGGACAGGTTGGTATTACGCAGTATTTT	CASSIGQVGITQYF
17	TRBV7-6	TRBJ2-6	TRBD2	NA	TGTGCCAGCAGCTTTAGCGGGGGTATTTCTGGGGCCAACGTCCTGACTTTC	CASSFSGGISGANVLTF
15	TRBV10-3	TRBJ2-7	NA	once	TGTGCCATCAGTGGCCGGGGCTCGAGCTCCTACGAGCAGTACTTC	CAISGRGSSSYEQYF
15	TRBV6-5	TRBJ2-1	TRBD2	NA	TGTGCCAGCAGGCCTAGCGGGGGGGCGGGGAATGGTTGGGTCTTC	CASRPSGGAGNGWVF
11	TRBV7-9	TRBJ2-5	NA	NA	TGTGCCAGCAGCGCCAAAGAGACCCAGTACTTC	CASSAKETQYF
16	TRBV27	TRBJ1-1	NA	NA	TGTGCCAGCAGTCCCCGGTCGGGTAGGATTAACACTGAAGCTTTCTTT	CASSPRSGRINTEAFF
13	TRBV18	TRBJ1-2	NA	NA	TGTGCCAGCTCACCACAGGGTAACTATGGCTACACCTTC	CASSPQGNYGYTF
15	TRBV28	TRBJ1-6	NA	once	TGTGCCAGCAGATCCCCTAGGGTCGCCAATTCACCCCTCCACTTT	CASRSPRVANSPLHF
14	TRBV6-1	TRBJ1-2	NA	NA	TGTGCCAGCAGTGAAAGGGGACACCGCTATGGCTACACCTTC	CASSERGHRYGYTF
12	TRBV18	TRBJ1-1	NA	NA	TGTGCCAGCTCACCGATCGGGGCTGAAGCTTTCTTT	CASSPIGAEAFF
14	TRBV29-1	TRBJ1-3	TRBD1	NA	TGCAGCGTTGGAGGGACAGGGGCTGGAAACACCATATATTTT	CSVGGTGAGNTIYF
15	TRBV7-9	TRBJ1-4	NA	NA	TGTGCCAGCAGCTTGGGGCGGCTTCTGGATGAAAAACTGTTTTTT	CASSLGRLLDEKLFF
19	TRBV4-1	TRBJ2-2	TRBD2	NA	TGCGCCAGCAGCCAAGAAGCAGGGACTAGCGGGAAGAACACCGGGGAGCTGTTTTTT	CASSQEAGTSGKNTGELFF